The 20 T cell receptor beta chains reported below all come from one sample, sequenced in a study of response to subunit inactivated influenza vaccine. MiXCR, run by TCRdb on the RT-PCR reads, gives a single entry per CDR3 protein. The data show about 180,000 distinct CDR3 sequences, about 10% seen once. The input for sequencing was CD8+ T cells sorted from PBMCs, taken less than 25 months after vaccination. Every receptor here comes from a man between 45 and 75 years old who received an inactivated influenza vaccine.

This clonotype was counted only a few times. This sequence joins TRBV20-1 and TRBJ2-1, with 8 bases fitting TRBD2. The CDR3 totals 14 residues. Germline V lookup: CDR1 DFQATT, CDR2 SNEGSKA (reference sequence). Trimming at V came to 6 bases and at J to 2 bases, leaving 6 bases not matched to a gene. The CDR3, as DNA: TGCAGTGCAAATACCGGGGGGGCCTACAATGAGCAGTTCTTC. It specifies CSANTGGAYNEQFF.

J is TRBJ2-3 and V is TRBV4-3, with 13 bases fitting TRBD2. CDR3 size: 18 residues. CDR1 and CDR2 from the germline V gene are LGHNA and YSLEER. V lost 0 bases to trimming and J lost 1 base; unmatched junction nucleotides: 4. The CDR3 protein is CASSQDPGLAGRTDTQYF. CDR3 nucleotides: TGCGCCAGCAGCCAAGATCCGGGACTAGCGGGACGCACAGATACGCAGTATTTT.

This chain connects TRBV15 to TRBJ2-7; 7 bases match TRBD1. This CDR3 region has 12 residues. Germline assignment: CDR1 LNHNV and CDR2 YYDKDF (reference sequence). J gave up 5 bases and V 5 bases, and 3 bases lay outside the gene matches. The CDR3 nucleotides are TGTGCCACCAGCTACAGGGGCGACGAGCAGTACTTC. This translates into CATSYRGDEQYF.

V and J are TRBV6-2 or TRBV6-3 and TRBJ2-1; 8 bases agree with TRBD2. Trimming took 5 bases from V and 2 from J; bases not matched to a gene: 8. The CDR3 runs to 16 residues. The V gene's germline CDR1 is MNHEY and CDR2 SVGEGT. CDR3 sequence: CASSRYSGVPYNEQFF. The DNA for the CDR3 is TGTGCCAGCAGTCGGTATAGCGGGGTACCCTACAATGAGCAGTTCTTC.

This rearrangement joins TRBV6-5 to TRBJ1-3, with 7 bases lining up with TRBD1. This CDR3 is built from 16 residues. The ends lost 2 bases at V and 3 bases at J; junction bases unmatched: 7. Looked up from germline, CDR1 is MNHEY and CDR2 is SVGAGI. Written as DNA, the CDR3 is TGTGCCAGCAGTTACCTGACAGGGTCATTTGGAAACACCATATATTTT. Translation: CASSYLTGSFGNTIYF.

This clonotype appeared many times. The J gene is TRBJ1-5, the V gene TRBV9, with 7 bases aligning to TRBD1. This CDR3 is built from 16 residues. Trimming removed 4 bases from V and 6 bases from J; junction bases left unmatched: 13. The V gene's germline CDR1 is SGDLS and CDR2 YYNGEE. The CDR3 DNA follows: TGTGCCAGCAGCCCCCACCAAGGGGGCGCGGGTCAGCCCCAGCATTTT. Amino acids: CASSPHQGGAGQPQHF.

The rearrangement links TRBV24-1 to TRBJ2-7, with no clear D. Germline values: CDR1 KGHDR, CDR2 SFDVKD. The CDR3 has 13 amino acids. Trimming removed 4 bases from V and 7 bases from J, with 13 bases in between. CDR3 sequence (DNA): TGTGCCACCAGTGACGGAAGGTTTAGTGAGCAGTACTTC. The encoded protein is CATSDGRFSEQYF.

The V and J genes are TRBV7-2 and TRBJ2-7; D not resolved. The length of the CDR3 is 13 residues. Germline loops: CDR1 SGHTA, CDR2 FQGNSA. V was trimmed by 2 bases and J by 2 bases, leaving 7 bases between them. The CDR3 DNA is TGTGCCAGCAGCTTATTAGAAACCTACGAGCAGTACTTC. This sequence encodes CASSLLETYEQYF.

The CDR3 DNA reads TGTGCCAGCAGCTTATTATCCGGGGGGGTGAGGGAGACCCAGTACTTC. It codes for CASSLLSGGVRETQYF. The chain is built from TRBV7-2 and TRBJ2-5, with TRBD2 identical over 8 bases. Losses at the gene ends were 2 bases for V and 5 bases for J; bases not matched to a gene: 10. Germline loops: CDR1 SGHTA, CDR2 FQGNSA. The CDR3 sequence is 16 residues long.

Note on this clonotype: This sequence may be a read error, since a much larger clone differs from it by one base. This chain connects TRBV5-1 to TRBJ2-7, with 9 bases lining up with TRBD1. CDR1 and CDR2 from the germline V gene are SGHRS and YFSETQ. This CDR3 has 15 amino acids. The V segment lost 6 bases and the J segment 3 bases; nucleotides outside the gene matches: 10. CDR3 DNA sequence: TGCGCCAGCATATTGGACAGGGGAAGGATCTACGAGCAGTACTTC. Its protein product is CASILDRGRIYEQYF.

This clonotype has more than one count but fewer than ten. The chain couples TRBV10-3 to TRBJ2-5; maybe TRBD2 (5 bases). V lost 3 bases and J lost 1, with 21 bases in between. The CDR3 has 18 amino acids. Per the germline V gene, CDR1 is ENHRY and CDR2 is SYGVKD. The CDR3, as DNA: TGTGCCATCAGTGACTATTTTTACCGGGGTGAGGGCCAAGAGACCCAGTACTTC. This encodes CAISDYFYRGEGQETQYF.

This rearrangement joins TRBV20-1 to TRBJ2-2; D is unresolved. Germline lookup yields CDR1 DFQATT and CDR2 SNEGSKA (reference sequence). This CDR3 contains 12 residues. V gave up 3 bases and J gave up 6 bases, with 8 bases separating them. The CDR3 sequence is CSARPPSGELFF. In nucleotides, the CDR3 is TGCAGTGCTAGGCCGCCTTCCGGGGAGCTGTTTTTT.

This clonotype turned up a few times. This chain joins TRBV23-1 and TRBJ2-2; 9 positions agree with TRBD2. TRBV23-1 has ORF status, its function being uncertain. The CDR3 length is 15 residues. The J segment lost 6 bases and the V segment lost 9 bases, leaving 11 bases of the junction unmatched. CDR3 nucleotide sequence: TGCGCCAGAACCCAGATAGGACTAGCGTCCGGGGAGCTGTTTTTT. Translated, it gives CARTQIGLASGELFF.

CDR3 protein: CASSQGTSGSVDEQFF. The CDR3 region has the DNA TGTGCCAGCAGCCAGGGGACTAGCGGGAGCGTGGATGAGCAGTTCTTC. The rearrangement joins TRBV4-2 to TRBJ2-1; 14 bases are a match to TRBD2. This CDR3 has 16 amino acids. CDR1 LGHNA and CDR2 YNFKEQ come from the germline V gene. The trim removed 3 bases at V and 8 bases at J, leaving 6 bases unmatched.

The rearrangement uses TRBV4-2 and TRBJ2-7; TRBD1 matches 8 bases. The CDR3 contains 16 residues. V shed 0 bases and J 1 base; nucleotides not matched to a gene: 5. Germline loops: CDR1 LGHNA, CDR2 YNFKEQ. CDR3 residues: CASSQDGQGLSYEQYF. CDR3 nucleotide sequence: TGTGCCAGCAGCCAAGATGGACAGGGCCTTTCCTACGAGCAGTACTTC.

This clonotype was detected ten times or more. CDR3 coding DNA: TGTGCCAGCAGCCAAGACGGAACTGCCAACACAGATACGCAGTATTTT. Residues: CASSQDGTANTDTQYF. The V call is TRBV14, the J call TRBJ2-3; unclear D gene. Between the trimmed V and J ends, which lost 0 bases and 2 bases, there was a span of 12 bases. The CDR3 is 16 amino acids. Germline V gene sequence: CDR1 SGHDN, CDR2 FVKESK.

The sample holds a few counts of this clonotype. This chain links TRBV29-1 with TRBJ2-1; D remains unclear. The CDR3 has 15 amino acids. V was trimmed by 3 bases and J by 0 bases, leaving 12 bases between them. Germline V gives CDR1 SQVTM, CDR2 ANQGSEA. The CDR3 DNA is TGCAGCGTTGAGTCCTGGAGAGGCTCCTACAATGAGCAGTTCTTC. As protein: CSVESWRGSYNEQFF.

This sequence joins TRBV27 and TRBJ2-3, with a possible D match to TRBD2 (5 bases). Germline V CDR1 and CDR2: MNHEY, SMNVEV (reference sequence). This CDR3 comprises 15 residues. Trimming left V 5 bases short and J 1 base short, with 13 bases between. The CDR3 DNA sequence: TGTGCCAGCAGTAGCTGGGGAGAGGGCACAGATACGCAGTATTTT. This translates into CASSSWGEGTDTQYF.

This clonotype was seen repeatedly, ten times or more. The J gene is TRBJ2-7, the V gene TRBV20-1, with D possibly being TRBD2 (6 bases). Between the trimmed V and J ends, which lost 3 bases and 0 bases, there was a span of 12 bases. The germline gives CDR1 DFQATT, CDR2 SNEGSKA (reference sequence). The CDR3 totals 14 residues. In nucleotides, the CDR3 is TGCAGTGCTAGGGACGGAGGGAGCTCCTACGAGCAGTACTTC. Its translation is CSARDGGSSYEQYF.

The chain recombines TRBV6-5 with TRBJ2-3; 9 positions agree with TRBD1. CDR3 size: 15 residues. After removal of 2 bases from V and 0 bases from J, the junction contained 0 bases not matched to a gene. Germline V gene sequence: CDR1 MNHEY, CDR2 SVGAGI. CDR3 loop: CASSYGTGSTDTQYF. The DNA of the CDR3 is TGTGCCAGCAGTTACGGGACAGGGAGCACAGATACGCAGTATTTT.